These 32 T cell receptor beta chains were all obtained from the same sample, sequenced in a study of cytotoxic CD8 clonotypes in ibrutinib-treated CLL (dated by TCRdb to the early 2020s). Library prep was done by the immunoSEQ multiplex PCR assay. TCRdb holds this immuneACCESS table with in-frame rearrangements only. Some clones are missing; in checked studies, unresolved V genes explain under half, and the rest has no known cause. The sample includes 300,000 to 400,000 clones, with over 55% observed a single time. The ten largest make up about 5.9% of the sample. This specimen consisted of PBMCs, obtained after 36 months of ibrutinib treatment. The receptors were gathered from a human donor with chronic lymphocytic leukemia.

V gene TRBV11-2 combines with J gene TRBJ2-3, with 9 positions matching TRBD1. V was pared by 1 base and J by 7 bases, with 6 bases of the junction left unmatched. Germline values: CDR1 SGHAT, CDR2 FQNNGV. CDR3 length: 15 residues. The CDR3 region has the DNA TGTGCCAGCAGCTTAGGGGACAGGGAGTTGCATACGCAGTATTTT. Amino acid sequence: CASSLGDRELHTQYF.

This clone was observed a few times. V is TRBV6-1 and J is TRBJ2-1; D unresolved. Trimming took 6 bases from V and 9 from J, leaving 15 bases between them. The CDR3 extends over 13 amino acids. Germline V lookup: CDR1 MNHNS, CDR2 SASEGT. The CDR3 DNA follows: TGTGCCAGCAGGGCCCCCGGTTCGCGTGAGCAGTTCTTC. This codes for CASRAPGSREQFF.

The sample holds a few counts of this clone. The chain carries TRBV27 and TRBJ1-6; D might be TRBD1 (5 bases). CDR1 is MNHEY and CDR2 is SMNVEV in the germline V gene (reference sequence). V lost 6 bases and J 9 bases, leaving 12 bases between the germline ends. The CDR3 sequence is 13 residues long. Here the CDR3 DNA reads TGTGCCAGCAGGGGGACCGCAGGTTCACCCCTCCACTTT. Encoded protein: CASRGTAGSPLHF.

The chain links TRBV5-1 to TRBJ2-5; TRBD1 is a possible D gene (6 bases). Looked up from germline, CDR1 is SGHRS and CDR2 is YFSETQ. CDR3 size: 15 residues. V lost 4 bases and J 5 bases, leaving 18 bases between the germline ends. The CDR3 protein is CASSHRTQGRETQYF. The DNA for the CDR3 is TGCGCCAGCAGCCACCGTACACAGGGCAGGGAGACCCAGTACTTC.

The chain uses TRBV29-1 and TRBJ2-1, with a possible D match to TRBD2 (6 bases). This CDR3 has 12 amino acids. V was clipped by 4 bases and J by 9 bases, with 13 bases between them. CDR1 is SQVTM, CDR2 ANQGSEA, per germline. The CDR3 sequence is CSVGGGKVEQFF. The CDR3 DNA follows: TGCAGCGTTGGCGGAGGGAAGGTTGAGCAGTTCTTC.

The chain's CDR3 is CASSQDLQHGPNTEAFF. The CDR3 DNA reads TGCGCCAGCAGCCAAGATCTTCAACACGGCCCGAACACTGAAGCTTTCTTT. The chain links TRBV4-1 to TRBJ1-1; D ambiguous. V was cut by 0 bases and J by 1 base, with 15 bases left in between. Germline CDR1 and CDR2: MGHRA and YSYEKL. This CDR3 spans 17 amino acids.

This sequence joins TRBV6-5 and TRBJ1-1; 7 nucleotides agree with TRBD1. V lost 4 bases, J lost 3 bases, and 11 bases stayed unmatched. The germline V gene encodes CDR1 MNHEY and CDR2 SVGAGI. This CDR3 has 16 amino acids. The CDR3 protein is CASSFRQGQPDTEAFF. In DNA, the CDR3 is TGTGCCAGCAGTTTTAGACAGGGTCAACCCGACACTGAAGCTTTCTTT.

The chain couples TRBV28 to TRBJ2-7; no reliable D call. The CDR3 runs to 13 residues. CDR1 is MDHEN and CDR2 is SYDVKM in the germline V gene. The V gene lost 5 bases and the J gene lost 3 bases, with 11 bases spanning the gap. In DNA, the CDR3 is TGTGCCAGCAGTCTAGTAGGAGTCTACGAGCAGTACTTC. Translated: CASSLVGVYEQYF.

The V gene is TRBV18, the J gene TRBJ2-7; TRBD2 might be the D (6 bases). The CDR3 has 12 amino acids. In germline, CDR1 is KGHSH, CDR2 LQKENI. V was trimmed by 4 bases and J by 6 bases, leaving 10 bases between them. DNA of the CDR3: TGTGCCAGCTCACGGGGACTTTCCGAGCAGTACTTC. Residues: CASSRGLSEQYF.

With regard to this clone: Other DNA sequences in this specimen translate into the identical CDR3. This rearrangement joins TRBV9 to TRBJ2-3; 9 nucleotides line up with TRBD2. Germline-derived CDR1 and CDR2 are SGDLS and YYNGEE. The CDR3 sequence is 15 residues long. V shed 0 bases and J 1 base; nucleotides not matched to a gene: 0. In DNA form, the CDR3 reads TGTGCCAGCAGCGTAGCTAGCGGGGGCACAGATACGCAGTATTTT. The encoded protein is CASSVASGGTDTQYF.

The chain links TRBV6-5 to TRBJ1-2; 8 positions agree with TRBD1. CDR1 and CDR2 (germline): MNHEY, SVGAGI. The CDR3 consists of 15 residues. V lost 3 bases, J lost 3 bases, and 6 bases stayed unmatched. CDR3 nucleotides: TGTGCCAGCAGTTATTACCCGACAGGGGACTATGGCTACACCTTC. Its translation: CASSYYPTGDYGYTF.

The CDR3: CASSELRGYDTEAFF. CDR3 nucleotides: TGTGCCAGCAGTGAATTGAGGGGGTACGACACTGAAGCTTTCTTT. This chain links TRBV25-1 with TRBJ1-1, with D possibly matching TRBD1 (6 bases). From germline, CDR1 is MGHDK and CDR2 SYGVNS. The CDR3 is 15 amino acids. V shed 1 base and J shed 3 bases, with 12 bases lying between them.

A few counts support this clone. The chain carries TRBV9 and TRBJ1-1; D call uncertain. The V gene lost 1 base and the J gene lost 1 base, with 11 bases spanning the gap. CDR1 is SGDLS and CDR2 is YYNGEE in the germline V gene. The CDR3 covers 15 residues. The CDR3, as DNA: TGTGCCAGCAGCGTAACGGCCACTTGGAACACTGAAGCTTTCTTT. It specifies CASSVTATWNTEAFF.

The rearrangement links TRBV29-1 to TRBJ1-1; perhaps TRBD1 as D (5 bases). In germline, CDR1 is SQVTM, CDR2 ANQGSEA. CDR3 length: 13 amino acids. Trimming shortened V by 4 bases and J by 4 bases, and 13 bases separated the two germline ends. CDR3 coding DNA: TGCAGCGTTGCAGGGAGGGTGGGCACTGAAGCTTTCTTT. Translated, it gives CSVAGRVGTEAFF.

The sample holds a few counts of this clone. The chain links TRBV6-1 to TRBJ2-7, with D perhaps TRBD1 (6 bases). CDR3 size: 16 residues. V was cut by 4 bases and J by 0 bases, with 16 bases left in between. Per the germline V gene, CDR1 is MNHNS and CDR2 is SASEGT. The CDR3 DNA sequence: TGTGCCAGCAGTGGTCGGACAGCGGACCCCTCCTACGAGCAGTACTTC. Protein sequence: CASSGRTADPSYEQYF.

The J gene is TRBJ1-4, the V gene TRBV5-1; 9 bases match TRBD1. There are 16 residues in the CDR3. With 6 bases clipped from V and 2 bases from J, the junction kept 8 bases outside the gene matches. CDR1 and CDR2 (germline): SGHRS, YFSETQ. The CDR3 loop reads CASTKGGTGTNEKLFF. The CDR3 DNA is TGCGCCAGCACCAAGGGGGGGACAGGGACTAATGAAAAACTGTTTTTT.

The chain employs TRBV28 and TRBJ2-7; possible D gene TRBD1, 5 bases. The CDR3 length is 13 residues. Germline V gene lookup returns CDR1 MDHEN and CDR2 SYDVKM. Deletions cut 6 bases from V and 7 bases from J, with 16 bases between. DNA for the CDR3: TGTGCCAGCAGGAAGTTGCAGGGTTTTGAGCAGTACTTC. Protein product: CASRKLQGFEQYF. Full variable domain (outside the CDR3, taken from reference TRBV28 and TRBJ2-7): DVKVTQSSRYLVKRTGEKVFLECVQDMDHENMFWYRQDPGLGLRLIYFSYDVKMKEKGDIPEGYSVSREKKERFSLILESASTNQTSMYLCASRKLQGFEQYFGPGTRLTVT.

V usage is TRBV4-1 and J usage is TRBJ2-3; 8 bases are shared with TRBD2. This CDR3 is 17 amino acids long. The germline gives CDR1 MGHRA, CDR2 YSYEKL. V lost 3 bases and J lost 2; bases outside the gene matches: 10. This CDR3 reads CASSQDFRGGFTDTQYF. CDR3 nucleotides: TGCGCCAGCAGCCAGGATTTCCGGGGGGGTTTCACAGATACGCAGTATTTT.

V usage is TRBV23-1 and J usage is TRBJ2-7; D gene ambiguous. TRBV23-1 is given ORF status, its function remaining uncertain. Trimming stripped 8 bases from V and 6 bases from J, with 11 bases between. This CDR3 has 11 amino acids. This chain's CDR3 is CASYTGLEQYF. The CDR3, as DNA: TGCGCCAGCTACACCGGTCTCGAGCAGTACTTC.

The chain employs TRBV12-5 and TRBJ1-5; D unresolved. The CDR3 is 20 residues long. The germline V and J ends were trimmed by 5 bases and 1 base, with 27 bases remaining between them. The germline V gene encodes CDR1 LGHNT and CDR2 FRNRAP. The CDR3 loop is CASGPEGRTETARSNQPQHF. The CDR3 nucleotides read TGTGCTAGTGGTCCTGAGGGAAGGACGGAGACGGCGCGAAGCAATCAGCCCCAGCATTTT.

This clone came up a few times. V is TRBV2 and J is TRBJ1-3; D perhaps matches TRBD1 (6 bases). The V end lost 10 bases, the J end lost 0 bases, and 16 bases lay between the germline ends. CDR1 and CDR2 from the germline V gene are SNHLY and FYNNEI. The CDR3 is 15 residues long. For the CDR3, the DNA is TGTGCCATCTACACCCGACAGGACTCTGGAAACACCATATATTTT. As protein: CAIYTRQDSGNTIYF.

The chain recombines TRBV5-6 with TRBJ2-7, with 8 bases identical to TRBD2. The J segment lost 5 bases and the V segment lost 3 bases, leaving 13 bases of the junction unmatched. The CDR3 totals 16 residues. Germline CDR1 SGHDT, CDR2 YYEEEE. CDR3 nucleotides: TGTGCCAGCAGCTCCCTCCGACTAGCGATGAGACACGAGCAGTACTTC. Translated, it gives CASSSLRLAMRHEQYF.

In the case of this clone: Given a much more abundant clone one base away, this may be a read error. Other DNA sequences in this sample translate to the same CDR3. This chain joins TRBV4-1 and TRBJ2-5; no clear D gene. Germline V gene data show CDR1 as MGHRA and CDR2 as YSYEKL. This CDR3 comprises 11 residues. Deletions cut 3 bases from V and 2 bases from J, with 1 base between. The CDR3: CASSQQETQYF. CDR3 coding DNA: TGCGCCAGCAGCCAGCAAGAGACCCAGTACTTC.

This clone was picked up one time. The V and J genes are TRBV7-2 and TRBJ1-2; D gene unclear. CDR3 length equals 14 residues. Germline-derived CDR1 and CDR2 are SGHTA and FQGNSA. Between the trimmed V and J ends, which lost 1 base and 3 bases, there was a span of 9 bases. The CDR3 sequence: CASSLVPGDYGYTF. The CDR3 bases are TGTGCCAGCAGCTTAGTCCCTGGGGACTATGGCTACACCTTC.

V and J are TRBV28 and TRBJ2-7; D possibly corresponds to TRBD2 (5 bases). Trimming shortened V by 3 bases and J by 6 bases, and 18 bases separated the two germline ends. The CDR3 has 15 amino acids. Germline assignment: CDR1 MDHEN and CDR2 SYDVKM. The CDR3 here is CASSFVPGIGLEQYF. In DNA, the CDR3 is TGTGCCAGCAGTTTCGTACCCGGGATCGGGCTCGAGCAGTACTTC.

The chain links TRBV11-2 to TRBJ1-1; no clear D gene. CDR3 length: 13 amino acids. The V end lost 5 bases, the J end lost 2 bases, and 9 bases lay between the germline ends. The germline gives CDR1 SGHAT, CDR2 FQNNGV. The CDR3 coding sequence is TGTGCCAGCAGCCCTGGGGTCAACACTGAAGCTTTCTTT. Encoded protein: CASSPGVNTEAFF.

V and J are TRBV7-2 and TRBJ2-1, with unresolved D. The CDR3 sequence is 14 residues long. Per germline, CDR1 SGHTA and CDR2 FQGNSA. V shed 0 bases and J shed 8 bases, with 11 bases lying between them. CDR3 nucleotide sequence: TGTGCCAGCAGCTTAGCTCCTAGTCCTCATGAGCAGTTCTTC. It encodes CASSLAPSPHEQFF. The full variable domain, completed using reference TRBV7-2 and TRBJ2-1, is GAGVSQSPSNKVTEKGKDVELRCDPISGHTALYWYRQSLGQGLEFLIYFQGNSAPDKSGLPSDRFSAERTGGSVSTLTIQRTQQEDSAVYLCASSLAPSPHEQFFGPGTRLTVL.

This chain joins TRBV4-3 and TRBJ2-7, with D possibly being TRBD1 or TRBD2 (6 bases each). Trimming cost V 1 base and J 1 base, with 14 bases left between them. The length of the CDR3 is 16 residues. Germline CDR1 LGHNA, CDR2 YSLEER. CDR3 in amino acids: CASSQVRGANSYEQYF. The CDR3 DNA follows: TGCGCCAGCAGCCAAGTGAGGGGGGCAAATTCCTACGAGCAGTACTTC.

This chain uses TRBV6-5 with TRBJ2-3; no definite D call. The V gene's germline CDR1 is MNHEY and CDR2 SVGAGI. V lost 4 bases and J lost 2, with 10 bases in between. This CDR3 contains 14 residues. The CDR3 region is CASSLDVSTDTQYF. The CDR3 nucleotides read TGTGCCAGCAGTTTGGATGTTTCCACAGATACGCAGTATTTT.

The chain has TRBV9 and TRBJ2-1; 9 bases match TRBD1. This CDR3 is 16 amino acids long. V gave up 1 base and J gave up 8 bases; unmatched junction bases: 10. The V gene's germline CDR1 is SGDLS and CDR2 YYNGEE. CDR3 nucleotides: TGTGCCAGCAGCGTAACTTACAGGGGGCTAGTCTATGAGCAGTTCTTC. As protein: CASSVTYRGLVYEQFF.

This CDR3 is CSVEQVVNTEAFF. The CDR3 coding sequence is TGCAGCGTTGAACAGGTCGTCAACACTGAAGCTTTCTTT. V and J are TRBV29-1 and TRBJ1-1, with D uncertain. V lost 2 bases and J 2 bases, leaving 9 bases between the germline ends. CDR1 and CDR2 from the germline V gene are SQVTM and ANQGSEA. The CDR3 has 13 residues.

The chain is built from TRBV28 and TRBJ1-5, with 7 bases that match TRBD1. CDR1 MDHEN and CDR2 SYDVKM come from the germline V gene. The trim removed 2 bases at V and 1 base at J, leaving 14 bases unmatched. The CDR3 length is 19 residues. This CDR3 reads CASSLPILQTGLSNQPQHF. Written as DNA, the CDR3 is TGTGCCAGCAGTTTACCCATATTACAGACAGGGTTAAGCAATCAGCCCCAGCATTTT. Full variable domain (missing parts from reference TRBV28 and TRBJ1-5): DVKVTQSSRYLVKRTGEKVFLECVQDMDHENMFWYRQDPGLGLRLIYFSYDVKMKEKGDIPEGYSVSREKKERFSLILESASTNQTSMYLCASSLPILQTGLSNQPQHFGDGTRLSIL.